This T cell receptor (beta chain) was sequenced in a study of shared T cell receptors in the human thymus. Assay: immunoSEQ multiplex PCR; the TCRdb copy retains only in-frame clones and omits some. This sample yields under 700,000 clones, of which 75% to 80% are seen a single time; around 0.012% belongs to the top ten. V lost 8 bases and J 13 bases, leaving 9 bases between the germline ends. The CDR3 totals 9 residues. Germline assignment: CDR1 MDHEN and CDR2 SYDVKM. This clone was seen more than once but under ten times. These data are also associated with another study on human thymus T cells. That source reports: Infants, healthy and Finnish, who were having corrective surgery for congenital heart defects served as donors. Thymic samples were excised during corrective heart operations. Thymic and blood repertoires seemed to favor certain V and J genes.

The V and J genes are TRBV28 and TRBJ2-1; D is ambiguous. Sequencing was performed on thymocytes. This sequence originates from a boy under two years old with a congenital heart defect. The chain's CDR3 is CASAMSQFF. In DNA, the CDR3 is TGTGCCAGCGCGATGAGCCAGTTCTTC.